Presented here are 29 T cell receptor beta chains from one specimen sequenced in a study of long-term antiretroviral therapy in people with HIV. The assay used was immunoSEQ (version v3.0), run at survey level. The assay was immunoSEQ multiplex PCR, and TCRdb's table has in-frame clones only and misses some. This sample yields 20,000 to 25,000 clones, of which more than 70% are seen a single time; around 6% belongs to the top ten. The sample was unsorted PBMCs, taken 0.6 years after starting antiretroviral therapy. All receptors come from a man aged 55 to 70 with HIV.

The gene calls are TRBV6-6 and TRBJ1-6, with D tentatively TRBD1 (6 bases). The CDR3 spans 16 residues. CDR1 is MNHNY, CDR2 SVGAGI, per germline (reference sequence). Between the trimmed V and J ends, which lost 7 bases and 7 bases, there was a span of 20 bases. The CDR3 nucleotides read TGTGCCAGCACCGTACTTGCCGGGACATCCAATTCACCCCTCCACTTT. Its translation: CASTVLAGTSNSPLHF.

V is TRBV6-5 and J is TRBJ2-7, with a weak D call TRBD2 (6 bases). There are 13 residues in the CDR3. CDR1 and CDR2 from the germline V gene are MNHEY and SVGAGI. The germline V and J ends were trimmed by 4 bases and 4 bases, with 11 bases remaining between them. CDR3 in amino acids: CASSFTGTYEQYF. For the CDR3, the DNA is TGTGCCAGCAGTTTTACTGGGACTTACGAGCAGTACTTC.

This sequence joins TRBV6-5 and TRBJ2-5, with D perhaps TRBD1 (6 bases). Germline-derived CDR1 and CDR2 are MNHEY and SVGAGI. Trimming took 5 bases from V and 4 from J, leaving 17 bases between them. The CDR3 is 15 residues long. The CDR3 DNA sequence: TGTGCCAGCAGTGGATGGCAGGGGTTGGGAGAGACCCAGTACTTC. Its protein product is CASSGWQGLGETQYF.

This chain joins TRBV10-3 and TRBJ2-1; D remains ambiguous. The CDR3 contains 13 residues. The ends were cut back, 6 bases at V and 7 bases at J, with 13 bases in the middle. Germline V gives CDR1 ENHRY, CDR2 SYGVKD. The CDR3 region is CAISPSIGNEQFF. The CDR3 region has the DNA TGTGCCATCAGCCCAAGCATTGGGAATGAGCAGTTCTTC.

V and J are TRBV6-6 and TRBJ1-1, with D unclear. V shed 4 bases and J shed 1 base, with 10 bases lying between them. The CDR3 totals 14 residues. CDR1 and CDR2 from the germline V gene are MNHNY and SVGAGI (reference sequence). The CDR3 sequence: CASSSQYPNTEAFF. DNA of the CDR3: TGTGCCAGCAGTTCCCAATACCCGAACACTGAAGCTTTCTTT.

The gene calls are TRBV19 and TRBJ1-5, with D unresolved. In germline, CDR1 is LNHDA, CDR2 SQIVND (reference sequence). Between the trimmed V and J ends, which lost 3 bases and 0 bases, there was a span of 3 bases. The CDR3 runs to 13 residues. The CDR3 bases are TGTGCCAGTAGTATTTCTAGCAATCAGCCCCAGCATTTT. Protein: CASSISSNQPQHF.

The V call is TRBV30, the J call TRBJ2-3; D call uncertain. Germline V CDR1 and CDR2: GTSNPN, SVGIG (reference sequence). V gave up 6 bases and J gave up 0 bases, with 10 bases separating them. The CDR3 consists of 13 residues. The CDR3: CACAASSTDTQYF. In DNA form, the CDR3 reads TGTGCCTGCGCAGCGTCTAGCACAGATACGCAGTATTTT.

The V gene is TRBV30, the J gene TRBJ2-3; D might be TRBD1 (6 bases). The germline V gene encodes CDR1 GTSNPN and CDR2 SVGIG (reference sequence). The V end was cut by 2 bases, the J end by 4 bases, with 7 bases between. CDR3 length: 12 amino acids. The CDR3 DNA sequence: TGTGCCTGGAGTCCAGGGGCAGATACGCAGTATTTT. Translation gives CAWSPGADTQYF.

V is TRBV5-1 and J is TRBJ1-4; maybe TRBD1 (6 bases). The CDR3 is 14 residues long. The V gene's germline CDR1 is SGHRS and CDR2 YFSETQ. The V and J ends lost 7 bases and 7 bases respectively, with 17 bases between them. DNA of the CDR3: TGCGCCAGCTCAGATGAGGGGGAGGTTGAAAAACTGTTTTTT. This codes for CASSDEGEVEKLFF. Using reference TRBV5-1 and TRBJ1-4 for the parts outside the CDR3, the full variable domain is KAGVTQTPRYLIKTRGQQVTLSCSPISGHRSVSWYQQTPGQGLQFLFEYFSETQRNKGNFPGRFSGRQFSNSRSEMNVSTLELGDSALYLCASSDEGEVEKLFFGSGTQLSVL.

The V and J genes are TRBV29-1 and TRBJ2-5, with unresolved D. V gave up 3 bases and J gave up 2 bases, with 13 bases separating them. This CDR3 has 14 residues. CDR1 SQVTM and CDR2 ANQGSEA come from the germline V gene. The DNA for the CDR3 is TGCAGCGTTGAGGGTAGAGGTACTCAAGAGACCCAGTACTTC. Encoded protein: CSVEGRGTQETQYF.

V gene TRBV5-6 combines with J gene TRBJ2-2, with D possibly matching TRBD2 (7 bases). CDR3 length equals 16 residues. Germline CDR1 reads SGHDT; CDR2 reads YYEEEE. V lost 1 base and J 4 bases, leaving 14 bases between the germline ends. This CDR3 is CASSLYRGAFTGELFF. As DNA, the CDR3 is TGTGCCAGCAGCTTGTATCGGGGGGCCTTCACCGGGGAGCTGTTTTTT.

The chain is built from TRBV7-2 and TRBJ2-7; D gene ambiguous. The CDR3 covers 13 residues. Trimming took 2 bases from V and 4 from J, leaving 9 bases between them. From germline, CDR1 is SGHTA and CDR2 FQGNSA. The CDR3 nucleotides read TGTGCCAGCAGCTTAAGCCCTAATTACGAGCAGTACTTC. Translation: CASSLSPNYEQYF.

J is TRBJ1-1 and V is TRBV5-1, with a tentative D call TRBD1 (5 bases). Germline V gives CDR1 SGHRS, CDR2 YFSETQ. V lost 4 bases and J 1 base, leaving 14 bases between the germline ends. This CDR3 contains 15 residues. The CDR3 coding sequence is TGCGCCAGCAGCCTTGGAGGGACGGGGAACACTGAAGCTTTCTTT. Its translation: CASSLGGTGNTEAFF.

The chain joins TRBV14 to TRBJ1-1, with 8 bases aligning to TRBD1. There are 14 residues in the CDR3. J lost 4 bases, V lost 4 bases, and 5 bases had no gene match. Germline loops: CDR1 SGHDN, CDR2 FVKESK. The CDR3 loop is CASSLGGTGTEAFF. As DNA, the CDR3 is TGTGCCAGCAGCCTTGGAGGGACAGGCACTGAAGCTTTCTTT.

V usage is TRBV6-5 and J usage is TRBJ1-2, with TRBD1 identical over 7 bases. Trimming at V came to 5 bases and at J to 3 bases, leaving 9 bases not matched to a gene. The CDR3 is 15 amino acids. Germline lookup yields CDR1 MNHEY and CDR2 SVGAGI. This CDR3 is CASSKGYDRDYGYTF. The CDR3 DNA reads TGTGCCAGCAGTAAGGGGTACGACAGGGACTATGGCTACACCTTC.

V usage is TRBV19 and J usage is TRBJ2-7; 10 bases line up with TRBD2. The CDR3 has 15 residues. Germline CDR1 reads LNHDA; CDR2 reads SQIVND (reference sequence). Trimming cost V 3 bases and J 5 bases; bases outside gene matches: 7. The CDR3: CASSIASGREDEQYF. In DNA, the CDR3 is TGTGCCAGTAGTATTGCGAGCGGGAGGGAGGACGAGCAGTACTTC.

This rearrangement joins TRBV5-1 to TRBJ2-7; perhaps D is TRBD1 or TRBD2 (5 bases each). Trimming removed 7 bases from V and 1 base from J, with 12 bases in between. Germline CDR1 SGHRS, CDR2 YFSETQ. This CDR3 is 13 amino acids long. In DNA form, the CDR3 reads TGCGCCAGCTCGAGAGGGGATTCCTACGAGCAGTACTTC. It is translated as CASSRGDSYEQYF.

The chain uses TRBV9 and TRBJ2-5, with D possibly being TRBD1 (6 bases). V shed 3 bases and J shed 5 bases, with 20 bases lying between them. The V gene's germline CDR1 is SGDLS and CDR2 YYNGEE. This CDR3 region has 16 residues. The DNA for the CDR3 is TGTGCCAGCAGCGCCCCTGGGGGCCAGAGGTGGGAGACCCAGTACTTC. The encoded protein is CASSAPGGQRWETQYF.

The V gene is TRBV4-2, the J gene TRBJ2-1, with D possibly called TRBD1 or TRBD2 (5 bases each). V was clipped by 4 bases and J by 0 bases, with 10 bases between them. Germline values: CDR1 LGHNA, CDR2 YNFKEQ. This CDR3 is built from 15 residues. CDR3: CASSLPGRSYNEQFF. As DNA, the CDR3 is TGTGCCAGCAGCCTCCCGGGACGCTCCTACAATGAGCAGTTCTTC.

The chain joins TRBV7-2 to TRBJ2-7, with TRBD1 as a possible D gene (6 bases). The CDR3 contains 15 residues. Trimming took off 3 bases at V and 5 bases at J, with 17 bases between the two ends. Germline CDR1 SGHTA, CDR2 FQGNSA. CDR3 loop: CASSLAGDIENEQYF. For the CDR3, the DNA is TGTGCCAGCAGCTTGGCAGGGGATATAGAAAACGAGCAGTACTTC.

The chain is built from TRBV5-6 and TRBJ2-2; 8 nucleotides agree with TRBD1. Trimming cost V 4 bases and J 5 bases; bases outside gene matches: 10. Per the germline V gene, CDR1 is SGHDT and CDR2 is YYEEEE. The length of the CDR3 is 16 residues. The DNA of the CDR3 is TGTGCCAGCAGCGGGGTGACAGGGGTTGGGACCGGGGAGCTGTTTTTT. Translating it yields CASSGVTGVGTGELFF. The full variable domain, its missing parts supplied by reference TRBV5-6 and TRBJ2-2, is DAGVTQSPTHLIKTRGQQVTLRCSPKSGHDTVSWYQQALGQGPQFIFQYYEEEERQRGNFPDRFSGHQFPNYSSELNVNALLLGDSALYLCASSGVTGVGTGELFFGEGSRLTVL.

The chain employs TRBV2 and TRBJ1-5; no definite D call. Trimming pared 5 bases from V and 5 bases from J, leaving 13 bases between. Germline assignment: CDR1 SNHLY and CDR2 FYNNEI. The CDR3 runs 14 residues. CDR3 DNA sequence: TGTGCCAGCAGTCCCAGTGGAAGCTATCAGCCCCAGCATTTT. Amino acid sequence: CASSPSGSYQPQHF.

The chain uses TRBV19 and TRBJ2-3, with a possible D match to TRBD2 (6 bases). Germline V gene lookup returns CDR1 LNHDA and CDR2 SQIVND (reference sequence). The CDR3 is 12 residues long. V was clipped by 8 bases and J by 4 bases, with 10 bases between them. The CDR3 sequence is CASSTSPDTQYF. The CDR3 coding sequence is TGTGCCAGTTCAACTAGCCCAGATACGCAGTATTTT.

The chain couples TRBV6-5 to TRBJ2-1; 12 bases match TRBD2. V lost 4 bases, J lost 7 bases, and 5 bases stayed unmatched. The CDR3 covers 15 residues. CDR1 is MNHEY, CDR2 SVGAGI, per germline. CDR3 nucleotide sequence: TGTGCCAGCAGTTCGACTAGCGGGAGAGTTAATGAGCAGTTCTTC. It encodes CASSSTSGRVNEQFF.

The rearrangement joins TRBV6-5 to TRBJ2-7; 13 positions match TRBD2. V shed 1 base and J 5 bases; nucleotides not matched to a gene: 5. The length of the CDR3 is 16 residues. The germline CDR1 and CDR2 sequences are MNHEY and SVGAGI. CDR3 coding DNA: TGTGCCAGCAGTTACTTCGGGACTAGCGGGAATGACGAGCAGTACTTC. It translates to CASSYFGTSGNDEQYF.

This chain uses TRBV29-1 with TRBJ2-2; 7 bases are shared with TRBD1. Per germline, CDR1 SQVTM and CDR2 ANQGSEA. The CDR3 is 14 amino acids. V gave up 7 bases and J gave up 5 bases; unmatched junction bases: 10. The CDR3 nucleotides read TGCAGCGCAGAGAGGGGGCGCAGAACCGGGGAGCTGTTTTTT. Translation: CSAERGRRTGELFF.

This clone was detected once. The rearrangement uses TRBV30 and TRBJ2-7; 10 bases are shared with TRBD1. The CDR3 length is 16 residues. V lost 2 bases and J lost 3; bases outside the gene matches: 10. Germline V gene sequence: CDR1 GTSNPN, CDR2 SVGIG (reference sequence). The CDR3 sequence: CAWSPSGTGVIYEQYF. The CDR3 region has the DNA TGTGCCTGGAGTCCCTCCGGGACAGGGGTCATCTACGAGCAGTACTTC.

This clone came up a few times. This chain uses TRBV7-8 with TRBJ2-2, with 13 bases identical to TRBD2. Germline CDR1 reads SGHVS; CDR2 reads FQNEAQ. Trimming took 5 bases from V and 6 from J; bases not matched to a gene: 6. The CDR3 sequence is 16 residues long. The CDR3 region has the DNA TGTGCCAGCAGCCCACTAGCGGGGGGGTGGGCCGGGGAGCTGTTTTTT. Residues: CASSPLAGGWAGELFF.

V usage is TRBV7-9 and J usage is TRBJ1-2, with D tentatively TRBD1 (6 bases). Looked up from germline, CDR1 is SEHNR and CDR2 is FQNEAQ (reference sequence). V was shortened by 5 bases and J by 4 bases, with 8 bases between the two germline ends. This CDR3 is 12 amino acids long. CDR3 region: CASSRGAYGYTF. The CDR3 DNA follows: TGTGCCAGCAGCAGGGGGGCCTATGGCTACACCTTC.